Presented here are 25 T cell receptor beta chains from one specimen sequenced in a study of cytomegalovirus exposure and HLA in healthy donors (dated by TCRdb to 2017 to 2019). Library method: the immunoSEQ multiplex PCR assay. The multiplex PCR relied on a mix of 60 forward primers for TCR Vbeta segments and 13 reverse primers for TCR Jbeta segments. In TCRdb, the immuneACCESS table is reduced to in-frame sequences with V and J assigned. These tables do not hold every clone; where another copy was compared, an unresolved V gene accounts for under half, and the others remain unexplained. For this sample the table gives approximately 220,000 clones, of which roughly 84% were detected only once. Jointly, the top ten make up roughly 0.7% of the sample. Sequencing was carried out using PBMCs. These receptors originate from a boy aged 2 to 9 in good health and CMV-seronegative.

The CDR3 loop is CASSQTTSRIDEQFF. The CDR3 nucleotides are TGTGCCAGCAGCCAAACGACTAGCAGAATCGATGAGCAGTTCTTC. The V call is TRBV14, the J call TRBJ2-1, with 7 bases aligning to TRBD2. Losses at the gene ends were 2 bases for V and 8 bases for J; bases not matched to a gene: 9. The CDR3 has 15 residues. Per germline, CDR1 SGHDN and CDR2 FVKESK.

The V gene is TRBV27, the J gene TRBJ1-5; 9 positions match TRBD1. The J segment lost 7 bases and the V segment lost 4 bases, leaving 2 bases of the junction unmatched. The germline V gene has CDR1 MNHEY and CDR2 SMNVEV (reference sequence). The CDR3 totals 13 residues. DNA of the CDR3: TGTGCCAGCAGTTGGGACAGGGTCCAGCCCCAGCATTTT. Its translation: CASSWDRVQPQHF.

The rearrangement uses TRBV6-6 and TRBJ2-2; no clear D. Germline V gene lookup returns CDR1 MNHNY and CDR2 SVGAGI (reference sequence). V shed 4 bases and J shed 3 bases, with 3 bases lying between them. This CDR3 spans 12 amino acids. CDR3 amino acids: CASSFDTGELFF. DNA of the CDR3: TGTGCCAGCAGTTTCGACACCGGGGAGCTGTTTTTT.

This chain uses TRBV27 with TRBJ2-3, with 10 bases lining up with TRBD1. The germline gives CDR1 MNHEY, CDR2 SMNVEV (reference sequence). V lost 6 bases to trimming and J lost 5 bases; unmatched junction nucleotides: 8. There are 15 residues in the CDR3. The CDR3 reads CASRPGQGFRDTQYF. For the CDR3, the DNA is TGTGCCAGCAGACCGGGACAGGGGTTCAGAGATACGCAGTATTTT.

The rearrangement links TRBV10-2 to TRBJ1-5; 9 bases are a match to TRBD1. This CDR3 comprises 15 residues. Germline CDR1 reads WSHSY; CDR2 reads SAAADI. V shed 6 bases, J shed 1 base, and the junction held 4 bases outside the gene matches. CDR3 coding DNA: TGCGCCAGCAGGCCGACAGGGGGAAGCAATCAGCCCCAGCATTTT. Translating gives CASRPTGGSNQPQHF.

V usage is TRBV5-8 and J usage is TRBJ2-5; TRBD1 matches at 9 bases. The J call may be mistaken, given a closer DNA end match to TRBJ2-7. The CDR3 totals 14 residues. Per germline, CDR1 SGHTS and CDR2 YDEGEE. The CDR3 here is CASYQGQGIGEQYF. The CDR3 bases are TGTGCCAGCTATCAGGGACAGGGTATAGGCGAGCAGTACTTC.

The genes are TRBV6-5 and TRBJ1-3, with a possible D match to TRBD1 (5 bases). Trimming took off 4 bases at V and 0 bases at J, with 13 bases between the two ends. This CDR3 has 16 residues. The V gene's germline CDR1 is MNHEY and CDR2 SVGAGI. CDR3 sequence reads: CASSSPGGPSGNTIYF. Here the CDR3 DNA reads TGTGCCAGCAGTTCCCCCGGGGGACCCTCTGGAAACACCATATATTTT.

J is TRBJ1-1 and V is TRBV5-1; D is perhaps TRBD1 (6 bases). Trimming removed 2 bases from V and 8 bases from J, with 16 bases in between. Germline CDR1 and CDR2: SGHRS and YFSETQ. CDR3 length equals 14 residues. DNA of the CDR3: TGCGCCAGCAGCTTTGGTGGGGTAGGGGGAGAAGCTTTCTTT. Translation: CASSFGGVGGEAFF.

CDR3 residues: CSAGTEETQYF. The CDR3 bases are TGCAGTGCTGGGACAGAAGAGACCCAGTACTTC. The rearrangement uses TRBV20-1 and TRBJ2-5; 7 positions match TRBD1. The germline gives CDR1 DFQATT, CDR2 SNEGSKA (reference sequence). The CDR3 contains 11 residues. Trimming cost V 5 bases and J 3 bases; bases outside gene matches: 0.

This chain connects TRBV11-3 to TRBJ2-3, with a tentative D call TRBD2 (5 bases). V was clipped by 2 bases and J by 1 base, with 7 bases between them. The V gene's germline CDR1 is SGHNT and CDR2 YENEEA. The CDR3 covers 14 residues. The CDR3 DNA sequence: TGTGCCAGCAGCTTAAGTAGCGGCACAGATACGCAGTATTTT. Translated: CASSLSSGTDTQYF.

The chain's CDR3 is CASSDEGLQYF. CDR3 coding DNA: TGTGCCAGCAGTGACGAGGGTCTGCAGTACTTC. This chain uses TRBV6-1 with TRBJ2-7; TRBD2 is a possible D gene (5 bases). Germline loops: CDR1 MNHNS, CDR2 SASEGT. V was pared by 3 bases and J by 9 bases, with 9 bases between. There are 11 residues in the CDR3.

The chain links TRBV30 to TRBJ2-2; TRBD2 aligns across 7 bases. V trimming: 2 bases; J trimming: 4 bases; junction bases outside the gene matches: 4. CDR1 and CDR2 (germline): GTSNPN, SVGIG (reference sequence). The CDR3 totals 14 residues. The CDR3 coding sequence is TGTGCCTGGAGTATAGCTAGCGGCACCGGGGAGCTGTTTTTT. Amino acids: CAWSIASGTGELFF.

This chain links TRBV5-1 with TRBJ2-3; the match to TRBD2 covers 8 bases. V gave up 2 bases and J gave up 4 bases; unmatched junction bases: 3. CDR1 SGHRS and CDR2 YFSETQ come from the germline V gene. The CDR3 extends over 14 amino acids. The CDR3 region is CASSFSGGADTQYF. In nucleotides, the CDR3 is TGCGCCAGCAGCTTCAGCGGGGGCGCAGATACGCAGTATTTT.

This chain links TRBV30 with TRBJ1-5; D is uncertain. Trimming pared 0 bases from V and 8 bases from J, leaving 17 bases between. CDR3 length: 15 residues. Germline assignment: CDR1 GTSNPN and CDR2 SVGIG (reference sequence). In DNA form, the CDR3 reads TGTGCCTGGAGTGTACTGTCCGGCGGAGGGAAGCCCCAGCATTTT. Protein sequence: CAWSVLSGGGKPQHF.

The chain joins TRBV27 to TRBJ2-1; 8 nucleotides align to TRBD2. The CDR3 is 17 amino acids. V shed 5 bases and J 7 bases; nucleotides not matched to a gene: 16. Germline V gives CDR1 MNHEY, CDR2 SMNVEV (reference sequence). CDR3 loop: CASSGRAGVSRWNEQFF. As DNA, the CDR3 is TGTGCCAGCAGTGGCCGAGCGGGAGTATCGAGGTGGAATGAGCAGTTCTTC.

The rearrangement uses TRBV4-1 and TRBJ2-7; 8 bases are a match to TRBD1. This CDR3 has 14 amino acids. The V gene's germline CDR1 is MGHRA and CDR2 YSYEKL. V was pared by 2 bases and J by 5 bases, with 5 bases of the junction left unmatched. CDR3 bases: TGCGCCAGCAGCCAACTTGGACAGGGTCACGAGCAGTACTTC. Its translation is CASSQLGQGHEQYF.

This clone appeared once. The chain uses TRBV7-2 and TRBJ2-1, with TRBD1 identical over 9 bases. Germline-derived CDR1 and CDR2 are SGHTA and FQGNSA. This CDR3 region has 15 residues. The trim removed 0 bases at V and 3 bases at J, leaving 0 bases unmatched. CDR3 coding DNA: TGTGCCAGCAGCTTAGCGGGACAGGGCTACAATGAGCAGTTCTTC. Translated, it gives CASSLAGQGYNEQFF.

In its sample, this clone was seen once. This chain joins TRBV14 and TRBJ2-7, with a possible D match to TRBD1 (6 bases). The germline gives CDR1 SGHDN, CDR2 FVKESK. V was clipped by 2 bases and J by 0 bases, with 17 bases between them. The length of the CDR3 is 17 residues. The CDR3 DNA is TGTGCCAGCAGCCAATTGGGGGCAGGTTTGAGCTCCTACGAGCAGTACTTC. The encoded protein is CASSQLGAGLSSYEQYF.

The CDR3 loop is CASSVASWTASYNEQFF. CDR3 DNA: TGTGCCAGCAGCGTAGCTTCGTGGACAGCCAGTTACAATGAGCAGTTCTTC. The J gene is TRBJ2-1, the V gene TRBV9; tentative D call: TRBD1 (6 bases). CDR3 length equals 17 residues. V lost 0 bases and J lost 4, with 17 bases in between. Germline-derived CDR1 and CDR2 are SGDLS and YYNGEE.

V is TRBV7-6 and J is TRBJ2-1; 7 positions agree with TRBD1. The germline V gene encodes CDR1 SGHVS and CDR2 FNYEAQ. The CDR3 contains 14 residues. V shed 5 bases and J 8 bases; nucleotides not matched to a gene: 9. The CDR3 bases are TGTGCCAGCAGCCCCGGACAGGAAAATTATGAGCAGTTCTTC. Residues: CASSPGQENYEQFF.

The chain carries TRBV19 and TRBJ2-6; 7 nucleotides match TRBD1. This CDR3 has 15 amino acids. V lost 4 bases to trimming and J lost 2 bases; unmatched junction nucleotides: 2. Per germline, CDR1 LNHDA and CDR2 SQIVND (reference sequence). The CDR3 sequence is CASSTGTAGANVLTF. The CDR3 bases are TGTGCCAGTAGTACCGGGACAGCTGGGGCCAACGTCCTGACTTTC.

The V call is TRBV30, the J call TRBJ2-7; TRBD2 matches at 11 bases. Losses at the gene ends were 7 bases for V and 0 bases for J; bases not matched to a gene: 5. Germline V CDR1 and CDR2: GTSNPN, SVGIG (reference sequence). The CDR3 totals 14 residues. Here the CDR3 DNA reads TGTGCCTTCTTAGCGGGAGGGCCCTCCTACGAGCAGTACTTC. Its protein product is CAFLAGGPSYEQYF.

DNA for the CDR3: TGTGCCAGCTCACGGAGTAGAGGAGACACTGAAGCTTTCTTT. Protein product: CASSRSRGDTEAFF. The chain couples TRBV18 to TRBJ1-1; no clear D gene. The CDR3 runs to 14 residues. V lost 4 bases, J lost 3 bases, and 12 bases lay in between. The V gene's germline CDR1 is KGHSH and CDR2 LQKENI.

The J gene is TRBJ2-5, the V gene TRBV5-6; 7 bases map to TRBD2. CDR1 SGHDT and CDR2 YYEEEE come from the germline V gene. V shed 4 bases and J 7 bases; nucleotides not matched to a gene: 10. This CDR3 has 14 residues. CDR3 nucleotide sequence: TGTGCCAGCAGCGCCCGGGAGGAGGAGGGGACCCAGTACTTC. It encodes CASSAREEEGTQYF.

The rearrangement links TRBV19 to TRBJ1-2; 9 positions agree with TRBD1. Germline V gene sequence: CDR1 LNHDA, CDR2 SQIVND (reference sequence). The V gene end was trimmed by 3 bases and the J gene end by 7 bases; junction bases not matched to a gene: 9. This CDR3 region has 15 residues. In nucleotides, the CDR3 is TGTGCCAGTAGTATCAACGGGGACAGGGTTAGTGGCTACACCTTC. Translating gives CASSINGDRVSGYTF.